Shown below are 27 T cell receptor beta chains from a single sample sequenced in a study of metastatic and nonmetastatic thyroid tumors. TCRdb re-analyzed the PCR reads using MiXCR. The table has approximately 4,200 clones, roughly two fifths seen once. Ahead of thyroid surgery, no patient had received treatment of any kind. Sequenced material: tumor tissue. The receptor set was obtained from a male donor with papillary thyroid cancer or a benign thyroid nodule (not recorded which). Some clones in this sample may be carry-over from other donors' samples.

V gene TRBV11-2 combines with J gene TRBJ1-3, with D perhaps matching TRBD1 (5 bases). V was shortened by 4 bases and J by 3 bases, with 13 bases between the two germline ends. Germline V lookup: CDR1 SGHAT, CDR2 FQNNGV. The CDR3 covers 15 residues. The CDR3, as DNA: TGTGCCAGCAGCTCCGGGACGGTCCTTGGAAACACCATATATTTT. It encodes CASSSGTVLGNTIYF.

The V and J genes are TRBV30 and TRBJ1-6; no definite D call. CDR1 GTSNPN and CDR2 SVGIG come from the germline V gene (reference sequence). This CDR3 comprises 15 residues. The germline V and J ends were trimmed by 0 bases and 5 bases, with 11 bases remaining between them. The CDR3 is CAWSVVAVDNSPLHF. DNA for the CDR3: TGTGCCTGGAGTGTGGTGGCGGTAGATAATTCACCCCTCCACTTT.

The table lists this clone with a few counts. DNA of the CDR3: TGTGCCAGCAGTGAAGCCGCGGACAGGGGGATGGGCTACACCTTC. It codes for CASSEAADRGMGYTF. This chain joins TRBV6-1 and TRBJ1-2, with TRBD1 matching over 10 bases. This CDR3 is built from 15 residues. Losses at the gene ends were 0 bases for V and 8 bases for J; bases not matched to a gene: 6. Germline V lookup: CDR1 MNHNS, CDR2 SASEGT.

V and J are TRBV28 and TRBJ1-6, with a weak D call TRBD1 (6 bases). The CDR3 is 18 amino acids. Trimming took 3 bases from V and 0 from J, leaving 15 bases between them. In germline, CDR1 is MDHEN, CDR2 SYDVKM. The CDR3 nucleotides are TGTGCCAGCAGTTTTGGGGACAATAGGAGCTCCTATAATTCACCCCTCCACTTT. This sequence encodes CASSFGDNRSSYNSPLHF.

This CDR3 is CASSLDRGNEAFF. For the CDR3, the DNA is TGTGCCAGCAGTCTCGACAGGGGTAATGAAGCTTTCTTT. V gene TRBV6-2 or TRBV6-3 combines with J gene TRBJ1-1, with TRBD1 matching 8 bases. This CDR3 comprises 13 residues. J was trimmed by 7 bases and V by 5 bases; bases with no gene match: 6. The germline CDR1 and CDR2 sequences are MNHEY and SVGEGT.

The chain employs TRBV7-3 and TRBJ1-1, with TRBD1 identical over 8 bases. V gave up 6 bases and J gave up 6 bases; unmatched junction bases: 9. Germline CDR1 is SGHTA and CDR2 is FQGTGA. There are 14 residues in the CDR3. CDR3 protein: CASRSDRVAPEAFF. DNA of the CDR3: TGTGCCAGCAGATCGGACAGGGTGGCACCTGAAGCTTTCTTT.

CDR3 sequence: CAWKGAAYGYTF. In nucleotides, the CDR3 is TGTGCCTGGAAGGGGGCAGCTTATGGCTACACCTTC. The chain is built from TRBV30 and TRBJ1-2; 7 nucleotides match TRBD1. The V segment lost 4 bases and the J segment 5 bases; nucleotides outside the gene matches: 4. The V gene's germline CDR1 is GTSNPN and CDR2 SVGIG (reference sequence). The CDR3 is 12 amino acids.

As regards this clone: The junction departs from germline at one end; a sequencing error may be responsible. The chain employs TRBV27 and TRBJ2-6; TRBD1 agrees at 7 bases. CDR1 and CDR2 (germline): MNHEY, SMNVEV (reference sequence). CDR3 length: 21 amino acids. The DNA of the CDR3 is TGTGCCGGCAGTTTATATCCCCCGACAGGGAAGCGCTCCTCTGGAGCCAACGTCCTGACTTTC. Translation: CAGSLYPPTGKRSSGANVLTF.

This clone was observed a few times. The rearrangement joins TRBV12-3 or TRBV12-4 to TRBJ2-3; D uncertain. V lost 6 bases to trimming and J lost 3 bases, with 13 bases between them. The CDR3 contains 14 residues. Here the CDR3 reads CASSDLGQTDTQYF. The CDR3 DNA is TGTGCCAGCAGCGACCTAGGGCAAACAGATACGCAGTATTTT.

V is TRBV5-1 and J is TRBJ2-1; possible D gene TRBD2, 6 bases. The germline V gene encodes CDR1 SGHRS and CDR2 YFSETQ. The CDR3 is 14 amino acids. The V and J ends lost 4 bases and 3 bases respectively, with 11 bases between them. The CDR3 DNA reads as TGCGCCAGCAGCCGAGGCGGGGACTACAATGAGCAGTTCTTC. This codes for CASSRGGDYNEQFF.

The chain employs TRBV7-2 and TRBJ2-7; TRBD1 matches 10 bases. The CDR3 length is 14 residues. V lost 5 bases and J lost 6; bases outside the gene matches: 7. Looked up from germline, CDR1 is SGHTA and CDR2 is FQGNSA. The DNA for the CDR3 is TGTGCCAGCAGCGAGAGACAGGGGGCAAGCGAGCAGTACTTC. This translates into CASSERQGASEQYF.

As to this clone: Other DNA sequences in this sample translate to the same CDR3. CDR3 nucleotides: TGTGCCAGCAGTTTACCGTCGGGACAGCTAGGTAGAGAGCAGTACTTC. Its protein is CASSLPSGQLGREQYF. V and J are TRBV28 and TRBJ2-7; 7 nucleotides agree with TRBD1. With V trimmed by 2 bases and J by 7 bases, 14 bases remained unmatched. Germline V gene sequence: CDR1 MDHEN, CDR2 SYDVKM. The CDR3 sequence is 16 residues long.

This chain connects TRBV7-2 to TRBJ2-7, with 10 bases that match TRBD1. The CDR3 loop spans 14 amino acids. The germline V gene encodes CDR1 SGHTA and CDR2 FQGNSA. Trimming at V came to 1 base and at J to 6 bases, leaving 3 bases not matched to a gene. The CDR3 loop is CASSLDRTGGEQYF. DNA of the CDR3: TGTGCCAGCAGCTTAGATCGGACAGGGGGCGAGCAGTACTTC.

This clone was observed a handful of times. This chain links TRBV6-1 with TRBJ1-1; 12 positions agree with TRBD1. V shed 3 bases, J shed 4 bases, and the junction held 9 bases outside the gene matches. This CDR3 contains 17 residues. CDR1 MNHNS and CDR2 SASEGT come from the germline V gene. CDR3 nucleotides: TGTGCCAGCAGTGACCCGGGACAGGGGGCGACTGGCACTGAAGCTTTCTTT. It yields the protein CASSDPGQGATGTEAFF.

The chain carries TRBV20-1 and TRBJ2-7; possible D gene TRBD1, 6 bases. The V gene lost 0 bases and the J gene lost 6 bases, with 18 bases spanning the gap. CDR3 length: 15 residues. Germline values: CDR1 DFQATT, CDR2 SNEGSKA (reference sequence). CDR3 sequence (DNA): TGCAGTGCTAGAGATGTCCAGGGGTATGAGGGCGAGCAGTACTTC. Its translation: CSARDVQGYEGEQYF.

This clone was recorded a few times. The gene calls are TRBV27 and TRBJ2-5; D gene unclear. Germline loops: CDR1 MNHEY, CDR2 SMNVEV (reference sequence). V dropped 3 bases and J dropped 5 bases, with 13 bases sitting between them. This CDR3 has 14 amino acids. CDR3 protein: CASSFSPSGETQYF. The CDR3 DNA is TGTGCCAGCAGTTTCTCCCCGTCCGGGGAGACCCAGTACTTC.

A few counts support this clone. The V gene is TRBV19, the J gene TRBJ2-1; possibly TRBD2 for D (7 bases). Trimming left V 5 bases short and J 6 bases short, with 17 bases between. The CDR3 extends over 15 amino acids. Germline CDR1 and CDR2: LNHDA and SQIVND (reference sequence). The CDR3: CASSFWAGAPNEQFF. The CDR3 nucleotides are TGTGCCAGTAGTTTTTGGGCGGGGGCCCCCAATGAGCAGTTCTTC.

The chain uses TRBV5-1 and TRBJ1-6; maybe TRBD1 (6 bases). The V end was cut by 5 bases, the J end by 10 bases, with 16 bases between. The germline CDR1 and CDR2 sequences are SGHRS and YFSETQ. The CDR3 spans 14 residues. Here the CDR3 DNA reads TGCGCCAGCAGTACCCAGACAGGATCCTCACCCCTCCACTTT. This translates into CASSTQTGSSPLHF.

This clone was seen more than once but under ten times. The CDR3 sequence: CASRPSSGLTYNEQFF. CDR3 nucleotide sequence: TGTGCCAGTAGGCCGTCTAGCGGGCTAACCTACAATGAGCAGTTCTTC. The chain links TRBV19 to TRBJ2-1; TRBD2 matches 8 bases. Trimming took 6 bases from V and 2 from J; bases not matched to a gene: 9. Germline assignment: CDR1 LNHDA and CDR2 SQIVND (reference sequence). The CDR3 has 16 residues.

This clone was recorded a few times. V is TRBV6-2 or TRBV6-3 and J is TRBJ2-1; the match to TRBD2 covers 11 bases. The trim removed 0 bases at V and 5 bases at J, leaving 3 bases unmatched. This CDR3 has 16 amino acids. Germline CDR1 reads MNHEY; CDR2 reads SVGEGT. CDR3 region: CASSYSLAGVNNEQFF. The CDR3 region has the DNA TGTGCCAGCAGTTACTCACTAGCGGGAGTAAACAATGAGCAGTTCTTC.

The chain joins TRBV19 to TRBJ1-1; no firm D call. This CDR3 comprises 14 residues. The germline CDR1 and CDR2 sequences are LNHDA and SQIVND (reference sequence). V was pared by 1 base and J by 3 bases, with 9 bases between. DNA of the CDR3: TGTGCCAGTAGTATAGGCGCGGGTTACACTGAAGCTTTCTTT. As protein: CASSIGAGYTEAFF.

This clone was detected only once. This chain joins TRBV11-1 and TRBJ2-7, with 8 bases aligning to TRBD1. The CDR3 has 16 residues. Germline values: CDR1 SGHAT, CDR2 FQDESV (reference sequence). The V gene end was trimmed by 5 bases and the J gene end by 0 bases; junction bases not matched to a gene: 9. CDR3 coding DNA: TGTGCCAGCAGCGTCACTTGGACAGGGAGCTCCTACGAGCAGTACTTC. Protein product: CASSVTWTGSSYEQYF. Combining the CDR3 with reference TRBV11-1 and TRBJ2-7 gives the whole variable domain EAEVAQSPRYKITEKSQAVAFWCDPISGHATLYWYRQILGQGPELLVQFQDESVVDDSQLPKDRFSAERLKGVDSTLKIQPAELGDSAMYLCASSVTWTGSSYEQYFGPGTRLTVT.

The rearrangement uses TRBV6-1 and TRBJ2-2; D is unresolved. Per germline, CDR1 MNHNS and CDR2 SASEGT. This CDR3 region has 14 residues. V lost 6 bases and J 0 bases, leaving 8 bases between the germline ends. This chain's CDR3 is CASSKFSNTGELFF. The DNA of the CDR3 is TGTGCCAGCAGCAAATTTTCGAACACCGGGGAGCTGTTTTTT.

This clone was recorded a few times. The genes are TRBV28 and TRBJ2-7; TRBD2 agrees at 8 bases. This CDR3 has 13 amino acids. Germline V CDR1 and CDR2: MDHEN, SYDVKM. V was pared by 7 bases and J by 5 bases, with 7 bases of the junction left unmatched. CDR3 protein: CASKAGGTDEQYF. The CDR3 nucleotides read TGTGCCAGCAAGGCGGGAGGTACCGACGAGCAGTACTTC.

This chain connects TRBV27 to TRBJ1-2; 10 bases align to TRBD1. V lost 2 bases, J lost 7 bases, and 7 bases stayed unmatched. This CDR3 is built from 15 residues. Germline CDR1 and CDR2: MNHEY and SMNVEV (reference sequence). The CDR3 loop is CASSLDRGRLLGYTF. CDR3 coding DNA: TGTGCCAGCAGTTTAGACAGGGGGCGCCTACTTGGCTACACCTTC.

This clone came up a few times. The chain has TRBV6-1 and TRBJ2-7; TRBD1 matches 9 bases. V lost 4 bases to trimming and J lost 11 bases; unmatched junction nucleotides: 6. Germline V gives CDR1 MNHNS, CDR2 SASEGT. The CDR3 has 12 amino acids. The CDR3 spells CASSAEDRGKYF. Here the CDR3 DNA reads TGTGCCAGCAGTGCCGAAGACAGGGGGAAGTACTTC.

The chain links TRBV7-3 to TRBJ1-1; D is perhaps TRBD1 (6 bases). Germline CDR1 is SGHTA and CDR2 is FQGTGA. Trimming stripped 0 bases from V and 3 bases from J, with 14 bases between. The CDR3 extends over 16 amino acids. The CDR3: CASSLTGTPAHTEAFF. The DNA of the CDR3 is TGTGCCAGCAGCTTAACCGGGACACCGGCCCACACTGAAGCTTTCTTT.